This section outlines one T cell receptor (beta chain) sequence together with its context. This receptor's antigen is unknown. The sample holds no much larger clone one base away, and base qualities are not on file. TCRbeta CDR3 regions were amplified from genomic DNA by means of the immunoSEQ Assay, a bias-controlled multiplex PCR. The paper's processing steps were these. Nucleated cell counts per sample were estimated from amplification of reference gene primers within the assay. To quantify the absolute abundance of each unique TCRbeta CDR3 rearrangement, sequence reads were collapsed and filtered. Productive Simpson clonality was computed per sample as the square root of Simpson's diversity index over productive rearrangements. TCRdb re-hosts the immuneACCESS table, in-frame sequences only. Its copies lack some clones; in the studies checked, an unresolved V gene accounts for under half of them, and the cause for the rest is not known. The V and J calls and the clone size are those of that table, but D and trimming were determined from the DNA. The table for this sample lists some 180,000 clones; approximately 90% of them were counted only once. Of the sample, around 2% falls within the top ten clones.

This record comes from a study of blood T cell repertoires in COVID-19 (dated by TCRdb to 2018 to 2020). About the investigation overall: Samples from collaborators originated in the United States, Italy and Spain and spanned both the acute and convalescent phases of COVID-19. The material from the prospective study consisted of cDNA or gDNA derived from T cells, B-cell-depleted T cells, or PBMCs. Subjects who had been exposed to COVID-19, were actively infected with it, or had recovered from it provided the deeply sampled blood TCRbeta repertoires that made up the dataset. The repertoires were made available in a free public database intended to serve as a resource for research on the immune response to SARS-CoV-2. The samples were drawn from two sources: the first 160 participants of the ongoing ImmuneRACE study, and 1,200 or so subjects contributed by 6 global collaborators. A de-identified subject ID, COVID-19 status, age in years and sex were almost always included in the sample metadata. Where available, HLA class I and class II types were taken from metadata supplied by the sample provider and were not determined by assay-based typing. Summary of the overall study and its limitations: The quantity of clinical and demographic metadata differed by source and by participant and was supplied without curation.

Samples from volunteer blood donors who had recovered from COVID-19 were contributed by a second Seattle source. The collaborating institutions used their own protocols to collect whole blood in K2EDTA tubes. For TCRbeta analysis, collaborators shipped samples in one of three forms: frozen whole blood, isolated PBMCs, or DNA extracted from either of those sample types. Via the germline V gene, CDR1 is SGHDN and CDR2 FVKESK. The CDR3 has 14 amino acids, counting the end cysteine and phenylalanine. Only the CDR3 portion is preserved as DNA: 42 bases, with reading frame beginning at the first base. The V end loses 4 bases and the J end loses 2 bases, and a stretch of 12 bases separates them.

The sequenced sample was peripheral blood. In this chain, TRBV14 is recombined with TRBJ2-7; the D gene remains uncertain. This receptor was obtained from a man aged 45-60 years who had recovered from COVID-19. For the CDR3, the sequence is CASSPLWQTYEQYF. The DNA sequence is TGTGCCAGCAGCCCGTTGTGGCAGACCTACGAGCAGTACTTC.